The 19 T cell receptor beta chains below all came from one sample that was sequenced in a study of cytomegalovirus exposure and HLA in healthy donors. PCR amplification relied on 60 Vbeta primers (plus 13 Jbeta primers). The assay was immunoSEQ multiplex PCR, and TCRdb's table has in-frame clones only and misses some. This sample has around 87,000 clones; about 74% occur once, and the top ten carry around 2.9%. Sequenced sample: PBMCs. These receptors originate from a man aged 35 to 55 in good health and CMV-seronegative.

The rearrangement joins TRBV19 to TRBJ1-2; D may be TRBD1 (5 bases). Germline assignment: CDR1 LNHDA and CDR2 SQIVND (reference sequence). The CDR3 is 13 residues long. V gave up 1 base and J gave up 7 bases, with 10 bases separating them. For the CDR3, the DNA is TGTGCCAGTAGTATAGGAGGCAGGGCTGGCTACACCTTC. It is translated as CASSIGGRAGYTF. Drawing the rest from reference TRBV19 and TRBJ1-2, the complete variable domain is DGGITQSPKYLFRKEGQNVTLSCEQNLNHDAMYWYRQDPGQGLRLIYYSQIVNDFQKGDIAEGYSVSREKKESFPLTVTSAQKNPTAFYLCASSIGGRAGYTFGSGTRLTVV.

This clone was seen more than once but under ten times. The gene calls are TRBV7-2 and TRBJ1-1, with a possible D match to TRBD1 (6 bases). Germline CDR1 is SGHTA and CDR2 is FQGNSA. V gave up 3 bases and J gave up 10 bases, with 15 bases separating them. CDR3 length: 13 residues. The CDR3 protein is CASSLSVQGTAFF. The CDR3 DNA sequence: TGTGCCAGCAGCTTGAGCGTTCAGGGGACAGCTTTCTTT.

This clone has just one count. This chain connects TRBV10-3 to TRBJ1-5, with TRBD1 matching over 7 bases. In germline, CDR1 is ENHRY, CDR2 SYGVKD. This CDR3 region has 14 residues. With 5 bases clipped from V and 7 bases from J, the junction kept 8 bases outside the gene matches. CDR3 protein: CAISNDRDGQPQHF. The CDR3 DNA follows: TGTGCCATCAGTAACGACAGGGACGGGCAGCCCCAGCATTTT.

The chain links TRBV30 to TRBJ1-4; D might be TRBD1 (5 bases). The V and J ends lost 4 bases and 12 bases respectively, with 12 bases between them. CDR3 size: 11 residues. CDR1 GTSNPN and CDR2 SVGIG come from the germline V gene (reference sequence). For the CDR3, the DNA is TGTGCCTGGATTGACAGTCGTCAACTGTTTTTT. Translation: CAWIDSRQLFF. Combining the CDR3 with reference TRBV30 and TRBJ1-4 gives the whole variable domain SQTIHQWPATLVQPVGSPLSLECTVEGTSNPNLYWYRQAAGRGLQLLFYSVGIGQISSEVPQNLSASRPQDRQFILSSKKLLLSDSGFYLCAWIDSRQLFFGSGTQLSVL.

The genes are TRBV9 and TRBJ2-5; D is uncertain. The J call may be wrong; the DNA end is better matched by TRBJ2-7. The CDR3 loop spans 14 amino acids. The germline V gene has CDR1 SGDLS and CDR2 YYNGEE. In nucleotides, the CDR3 is TGTGCCAGCAGCGTAGGAAGCGACTCCTACGAGCAGTACTTC. It is translated as CASSVGSDSYEQYF.

The V gene is TRBV2, the J gene TRBJ1-3; possibly TRBD1 for D (5 bases). V was shortened by 5 bases and J by 4 bases, with 18 bases between the two germline ends. Germline CDR1 SNHLY, CDR2 FYNNEI. The CDR3 is made up of 16 amino acids. The CDR3 sequence is CASSIQPGWEGNTIYF. The CDR3 coding sequence is TGTGCCAGCAGTATACAGCCAGGGTGGGAAGGAAACACCATATATTTT.

This chain's CDR3 is CASISLAGGYEQYF. The CDR3 DNA reads TGTGCCAGCATCTCACTAGCGGGGGGTTACGAGCAGTACTTC. V gene TRBV27 combines with J gene TRBJ2-7; 12 bases align to TRBD2. Trimming at V came to 7 bases and at J to 4 bases, leaving 5 bases not matched to a gene. The CDR3 length is 14 residues. From germline, CDR1 is MNHEY and CDR2 SMNVEV (reference sequence).

This sequence joins TRBV12-5 and TRBJ2-7; 8 nucleotides line up with TRBD2. The CDR3 runs 16 residues. V trimming: 0 bases; J trimming: 3 bases; junction bases outside the gene matches: 7. Germline V CDR1 and CDR2: LGHNT, FRNRAP. Written as DNA, the CDR3 is TGTGCTAGTGGTTTGGTACGGGGGGGGATCCTCTACGAGCAGTACTTC. It yields the protein CASGLVRGGILYEQYF.

This clone was seen just once. The rearrangement uses TRBV7-6 and TRBJ1-3; possible D gene TRBD1, 5 bases. Germline V CDR1 and CDR2: SGHVS, FNYEAQ. Trimming shortened V by 2 bases and J by 0 bases, and 11 bases separated the two germline ends. The CDR3 spans 16 residues. This CDR3 reads CASSLMGTGSGNTIYF. For the CDR3, the DNA is TGTGCCAGCAGCTTAATGGGAACAGGCTCTGGAAACACCATATATTTT.

The V gene is TRBV5-1, the J gene TRBJ1-1; 8 bases line up with TRBD1. CDR1 and CDR2 from the germline V gene are SGHRS and YFSETQ. V lost 5 bases to trimming and J lost 4 bases; unmatched junction nucleotides: 13. This CDR3 has 16 residues. CDR3 DNA: TGCGCCAGCAGTTGGGCCCAGGCAGGGGGCTTCACTGAAGCTTTCTTT. As protein: CASSWAQAGGFTEAFF. Combining the CDR3 with reference TRBV5-1 and TRBJ1-1 gives the whole variable domain KAGVTQTPRYLIKTRGQQVTLSCSPISGHRSVSWYQQTPGQGLQFLFEYFSETQRNKGNFPGRFSGRQFSNSRSEMNVSTLELGDSALYLCASSWAQAGGFTEAFFGQGTRLTVV.

The rearrangement links TRBV28 to TRBJ2-1, with D hard to call. Germline V gives CDR1 MDHEN, CDR2 SYDVKM. Trimming removed 4 bases from V and 6 bases from J, with 16 bases in between. This CDR3 comprises 15 residues. The CDR3 is CASSYFVSFSNEQFF. The CDR3 DNA sequence: TGTGCCAGCAGTTATTTTGTTTCGTTCAGCAATGAGCAGTTCTTC.

This clone was found a few times. This sequence joins TRBV14 and TRBJ2-7; D possibly corresponds to TRBD1 (6 bases). The CDR3 has 15 amino acids. V shed 0 bases and J shed 5 bases, with 14 bases lying between them. The germline V gene encodes CDR1 SGHDN and CDR2 FVKESK. The CDR3 DNA reads TGTGCCAGCAGCCAAGATGTGGGGGCGCGTAACGAGCAGTACTTC. Amino acids: CASSQDVGARNEQYF.

The rearrangement links TRBV28 to TRBJ2-1, with D unclear. From germline, CDR1 is MDHEN and CDR2 SYDVKM. V lost 10 bases and J lost 3, with 16 bases in between. The CDR3 runs 14 residues. In DNA form, the CDR3 reads TGTGCCACCGTCGAAGTTCCTAACTACAATGAGCAGTTCTTC. Translating gives CATVEVPNYNEQFF. Together with reference TRBV28 and TRBJ2-1, the CDR3 gives the full variable domain: DVKVTQSSRYLVKRTGEKVFLECVQDMDHENMFWYRQDPGLGLRLIYFSYDVKMKEKGDIPEGYSVSREKKERFSLILESASTNQTSMYLCATVEVPNYNEQFFGPGTRLTVL.

The chain is built from TRBV5-6 and TRBJ2-5, with D tentatively TRBD2 (5 bases). V was shortened by 2 bases and J by 11 bases, with 19 bases between the two germline ends. Germline assignment: CDR1 SGHDT and CDR2 YYEEEE. The CDR3 length is 14 residues. For the CDR3, the DNA is TGTGCCAGCAGCTTCGCCGGGTCCCCCTGGGAGCAGTACTTC. Its translation: CASSFAGSPWEQYF.

The genes are TRBV6-6 and TRBJ1-4; TRBD1 matches at 7 bases. Looked up from germline, CDR1 is MNHNY and CDR2 is SVGAGI (reference sequence). V dropped 5 bases and J dropped 7; count of bases not matched to a gene: 7. The CDR3 length is 14 residues. The CDR3 DNA follows: TGTGCCAGCAGTGAGAGACAGGGAGGTGAAAAACTGTTTTTT. Protein product: CASSERQGGEKLFF.

The CDR3 coding sequence is TGCGCCAGCAGCTTGGGTTCCGGGACAGGGGCCTACGAGCAGTACTTC. Its protein is CASSLGSGTGAYEQYF. The rearrangement links TRBV5-1 to TRBJ2-7; 10 nucleotides agree with TRBD1. Trimming at V came to 0 bases and at J to 2 bases, leaving 5 bases not matched to a gene. CDR1 is SGHRS, CDR2 YFSETQ, per germline. The CDR3 runs 16 residues.

The gene calls are TRBV7-9 and TRBJ2-5; 7 bases fit TRBD1. The germline CDR1 and CDR2 sequences are SEHNR and FQNEAQ (reference sequence). Unmatched junction bases numbered 10, after V lost 6 bases and J lost 0 bases. There are 16 residues in the CDR3. CDR3 protein: CASRPNRGSYQETQYF. As DNA, the CDR3 is TGTGCCAGCAGACCCAACAGGGGATCGTACCAAGAGACCCAGTACTTC.

Only a few counts were recorded for this clone. This chain uses TRBV7-3 with TRBJ2-4; the D gene is possibly TRBD2 (5 bases). V lost 1 base and J 1 base, leaving 11 bases between the germline ends. CDR3 length: 16 residues. Germline lookup yields CDR1 SGHTA and CDR2 FQGTGA. This CDR3 reads CASSLRPGSAKNIQYF. CDR3 DNA sequence: TGTGCCAGCAGCTTAAGGCCGGGATCGGCCAAAAACATTCAGTACTTC.

This clone turned up a few times. CDR3 bases: TGCGCCAGCAGCTTGGAACCGGGCAAAAACATTCAGTACTTC. Its protein product is CASSLEPGKNIQYF. The chain employs TRBV5-1 and TRBJ2-4; D uncertain. Germline V lookup: CDR1 SGHRS, CDR2 YFSETQ. The V gene lost 0 bases and the J gene lost 3 bases, with 7 bases spanning the gap. The CDR3 length is 14 residues.